The clone carrying this TCR beta chain was detected ten times or more. Antigen specificity is unknown. A second PCR, run for roughly 7 to 12 cycles, used a sample-barcoded 5' primer plus a J-beta primer mix. TCRdb passed the 5' RACE reads through MiXCR, listing each CDR3 protein once. This table has about 1.7 million distinct CDR3 sequences, approximately 28% appearing once. This sample stems from a study of blood T cells in healthy people across ages. Study-wide results and limits: Unknown CMV status may confound age-related changes in expanded clones. Researchers judged that diversity estimates from one million T cells fell short of true values. Higher naive T cell percentage went strongly together with higher TCR beta diversity.

V dropped 5 bases and J dropped 3; count of bases not matched to a gene: 11. This CDR3 is 16 amino acids long. Germline values: CDR1 SGHRS, CDR2 YFSETQ. This receptor was obtained from a woman aged 25-40 years in good health. This rearrangement joins TRBV5-1 to TRBJ2-1; 7 bases map to TRBD2. The sample comprised blood. CDR3 DNA sequence: TGCGCCAGCAGTCCACCCAGCGGGGCTAACTACAATGAGCAGTTCTTC. It encodes CASSPPSGANYNEQFF.